These 14 T cell receptor beta chains originate from one sample sequenced in a study of low-dose radiotherapy and immunotherapy resistance in tumors. This sample's time point: after trial treatment. Specified treatment: LDRT plus nivolumab, ipilimumab, low-dose cyclophosphamide and aspirin (RACIN trial). TRAV- and TRBV-specific primers, spanning alpha and beta chains, primed first-strand cDNA. TCR amplification used 15 to 20 PCR cycles, a constant-region primer and a V-primer adapter. MiXCR, applied by TCRdb to the reads, yields one record per CDR3 protein. The table shows 100,000 or so distinct CDR3 sequences, with less than 25% occurring only once. Sequences were derived from PBMCs, sampled after low-dose radiotherapy plus immunotherapy. The receptor set was obtained from a male donor with prostate cancer.

The chain is built from TRBV29-1 and TRBJ2-2; TRBD2 is a possible D gene (5 bases). The length of the CDR3 is 15 residues. Germline V CDR1 and CDR2: SQVTM, ANQGSEA. V lost 7 bases and J 0 bases, leaving 15 bases between the germline ends. The CDR3 here is CSARGAFANTGELFF. The CDR3 DNA follows: TGCAGCGCCCGGGGTGCGTTTGCGAACACCGGGGAGCTGTTTTTT.

In regard to this clonotype: A far larger clone is only one base removed, so a read error is likely. The chain has TRBV5-1 and TRBJ2-5; D might be TRBD2 (6 bases). This CDR3 has 14 amino acids. Germline loops: CDR1 SGHRS, CDR2 YFSETQ. The CDR3 sequence: CASSMGLILETQYF. Written as DNA, the CDR3 is TGTGCCAGCAGCATGGGACTTATCCTAGAGACCCAGTACTTC.

This clonotype was seen many times. The chain recombines TRBV9 with TRBJ1-1; D not resolved. CDR1 and CDR2 from the germline V gene are SGDLS and YYNGEE. This CDR3 contains 15 residues. The ends were cut back, 4 bases at V and 0 bases at J, with 13 bases in the middle. DNA of the CDR3: TGTGCCAGCAGCCCCCGGACTCATATGAACACTGAAGCTTTCTTT. This encodes CASSPRTHMNTEAFF.

This clonotype appeared many times. The chain uses TRBV10-3 and TRBJ2-3; the D is unclear. Germline V gene lookup returns CDR1 ENHRY and CDR2 SYGVKD. The length of the CDR3 is 11 residues. Trimming stripped 8 bases from V and 0 bases from J, with 3 bases between. The CDR3: CAIRSTDTQYF. Written as DNA, the CDR3 is TGTGCCATCCGGAGCACAGATACGCAGTATTTT.

In this sample, this clonotype turned up many times. The chain has TRBV20-1 and TRBJ2-1; 9 bases align to TRBD2. The CDR3 sequence is 14 residues long. Losses at the gene ends were 5 bases for V and 5 bases for J; bases not matched to a gene: 7. Germline assignment: CDR1 DFQATT and CDR2 SNEGSKA (reference sequence). CDR3 in DNA: TGCAGTGCTGTCGATAGCGGGGGTGACAATGAGCAGTTCTTC. Protein product: CSAVDSGGDNEQFF.

This clonotype came up many times. This sequence joins TRBV7-8 and TRBJ1-1; TRBD1 agrees at 7 bases. This CDR3 is 15 amino acids long. V lost 4 bases and J lost 3; bases outside the gene matches: 8. Looked up from germline, CDR1 is SGHVS and CDR2 is FQNEAQ. CDR3: CASSSKGAGDTEAFF. The CDR3 bases are TGTGCCAGCAGCTCGAAGGGGGCCGGGGACACTGAAGCTTTCTTT.

This clonotype was counted ten times or more. The chain joins TRBV20-1 to TRBJ2-1; 8 nucleotides agree with TRBD2. The CDR3 covers 14 residues. Trimming took 2 bases from V and 9 from J; bases not matched to a gene: 9. CDR1 is DFQATT and CDR2 is SNEGSKA in the germline V gene (reference sequence). The CDR3 region is CSARYGGAVGEQFF. CDR3 bases: TGCAGTGCTAGATACGGGGGGGCGGTTGGTGAGCAGTTCTTC.

Ten or more counts support this clonotype. The CDR3 spells CASRPDTTDTQYF. CDR3 coding DNA: TGTGCCAGCAGACCGGACACCACAGATACGCAGTATTTT. The V and J genes are TRBV6-4 and TRBJ2-3, with D perhaps TRBD1 (5 bases). Looked up from germline, CDR1 is MRHNA and CDR2 is SNTAGT. Trimming shortened V by 6 bases and J by 2 bases, and 9 bases separated the two germline ends. CDR3 length: 13 amino acids.

By its share, this clonotype is medium-sized. The chain's CDR3 is CASSEASGGQETQYF. CDR3 coding DNA: TGTGCCAGCAGTGAAGCTAGCGGGGGGCAAGAGACCCAGTACTTC. The chain employs TRBV6-2 or TRBV6-3 and TRBJ2-5; TRBD2 matches 11 bases. J gave up 2 bases and V 5 bases, and 4 bases lay outside the gene matches. The CDR3 is made up of 15 amino acids. From germline, CDR1 is MNHEY and CDR2 SVGEGT.

Ten or more counts support this clonotype. The CDR3 is CASTHRDRAKTQYF. In DNA, the CDR3 is TGTGCCAGCACCCACCGGGACAGGGCGAAGACCCAGTACTTC. This chain joins TRBV12-3 or TRBV12-4 and TRBJ2-5; 9 bases are shared with TRBD1. The CDR3 has 14 residues. V shed 7 bases, J shed 6 bases, and the junction held 9 bases outside the gene matches.

The chain uses TRBV7-2 and TRBJ1-1, with D perhaps matching TRBD1 (5 bases). The CDR3 spans 13 residues. Germline V gene lookup returns CDR1 SGHTA and CDR2 FQGNSA. The germline V and J ends were trimmed by 1 base and 6 bases, with 9 bases remaining between them. The CDR3 reads CASSLDRGAEAFF. DNA of the CDR3: TGTGCCAGCAGCTTAGATAGGGGCGCTGAAGCTTTCTTT. Based on the CDR3 plus reference TRBV7-2 and TRBJ1-1, the full variable domain is GAGVSQSPSNKVTEKGKDVELRCDPISGHTALYWYRQSLGQGLEFLIYFQGNSAPDKSGLPSDRFSAERTGGSVSTLTIQRTQQEDSAVYLCASSLDRGAEAFFGQGTRLTVV.

This clonotype showed up many times. The rearrangement links TRBV19 to TRBJ2-3, with a weak D call TRBD2 (7 bases). This CDR3 has 19 residues. From germline, CDR1 is LNHDA and CDR2 SQIVND (reference sequence). V gave up 6 bases and J gave up 2 bases, with 27 bases separating them. CDR3 DNA sequence: TGTGCCAGTAGGCCTAAGGGGGGGTTTAGCGTCCCCACCACAGATACGCAGTATTTT. Translating it yields CASRPKGGFSVPTTDTQYF.

This clonotype was counted many times. The chain links TRBV12-3 or TRBV12-4 to TRBJ1-2, with D possibly being TRBD1 (5 bases). There are 15 residues in the CDR3. The V end was cut by 3 bases, the J end by 2 bases, with 13 bases between. In DNA form, the CDR3 reads TGTGCCAGCAGTTTCTTACCGGGGGTAAACTATGGCTACACCTTC. Residues: CASSFLPGVNYGYTF.

The chain is built from TRBV5-1 and TRBJ2-1; 10 positions match TRBD2. The V gene end was trimmed by 3 bases and the J gene end by 9 bases; junction bases not matched to a gene: 6. This CDR3 region has 14 residues. Germline values: CDR1 SGHRS, CDR2 YFSETQ. The CDR3 loop is CASSSLAGGGEQFF. The DNA for the CDR3 is TGCGCCAGCAGCTCCTTAGCGGGGGGTGGTGAGCAGTTCTTC.